A selection of T cell receptor beta chains follows, all from one sample in a study of shared clonotypes between healthy human individuals. Profiling relied on immunoSEQ multiplex PCR, and the TCRdb table lists in-frame clones only, not all of them. Here the sample spans about 690,000 clones, about 90% being singletons. The sequenced sample was memory CD8+ T cells from PBMCs. Receptors originate from a man between 18 and 29 years old in good health. Some clones in this sample may be carry-over from other donors' samples. CDR3s include the opening cysteine and the closing phenylalanine or tryptophan. A D gene is named only where the DNA matches it firmly. Not every row has a clone size; where given, it reads once, few, many or a size class.

j_call: TRBJ2-7
v_call: TRBV13
clone_size: -
d_call: -
cdr3_aa: CASSMEPYEQYF
cdr3_nt: TGTGCCAGCAGCATGGAGCCCTACGAGCAGTACTTC

j_call: TRBJ2-3
v_call: TRBV7-9
clone_size: -
d_call: TRBD2
cdr3_aa: CASSLSSGRDGDTQYF
cdr3_nt: TGTGCCAGCAGCTTATCTAGCGGGAGGGACGGAGATACGCAGTATTTT

j_call: TRBJ1-2
v_call: TRBV27
clone_size: -
d_call: -
cdr3_aa: CASSLTGLYGYTF
cdr3_nt: TGTGCCAGCAGTTTAACAGGCCTCTATGGCTACACCTTC

j_call: TRBJ2-1
v_call: TRBV4-1
clone_size: -
d_call: TRBD2
cdr3_aa: CASSQGLADSYNEQFF
cdr3_nt: TGCGCCAGCAGCCAAGGACTAGCGGACTCCTACAATGAGCAGTTCTTC

j_call: TRBJ1-3
v_call: TRBV6-5
clone_size: -
d_call: -
cdr3_aa: CASSYSGYGNTIYF
cdr3_nt: TGTGCCAGCAGTTATTCAGGGTATGGAAACACCATATATTTT

j_call: TRBJ2-7
v_call: TRBV10-2
clone_size: -
d_call: TRBD1
cdr3_aa: CASSDRGTNEQYF
cdr3_nt: TGCGCCAGCAGTGACAGGGGGACGAACGAGCAGTACTTC

j_call: TRBJ2-3
v_call: TRBV6-5
clone_size: -
d_call: TRBD1
cdr3_aa: CASSSDRALSTDTQYF
cdr3_nt: TGTGCCAGCAGTTCTGACAGGGCCCTAAGCACAGATACGCAGTATTTT

j_call: TRBJ1-6
v_call: TRBV28
clone_size: -
d_call: -
cdr3_aa: CASSGPPERNSPLHF
cdr3_nt: TGTGCCAGCAGTGGCCCTCCCGAACGTAATTCACCCCTCCACTTT

j_call: TRBJ1-1
v_call: TRBV28
clone_size: once
d_call: -
cdr3_aa: CASSPRSGGGTEAFF
cdr3_nt: TGTGCCAGCAGTCCTCGATCGGGGGGTGGCACTGAAGCTTTCTTT

j_call: TRBJ2-7
v_call: TRBV4-1
clone_size: -
d_call: TRBD2
cdr3_aa: CASSQDLGLAVYEQYF
cdr3_nt: TGCGCCAGCAGCCAAGATCTTGGACTAGCGGTTTACGAGCAGTACTTC

j_call: TRBJ2-1
v_call: TRBV28
clone_size: -
d_call: -
cdr3_aa: CASRPAAWRMSSYNEQFF
cdr3_nt: TGTGCCAGCAGGCCGGCTGCGTGGCGGATGAGCTCCTACAATGAGCAGTTCTTC

j_call: TRBJ1-3
v_call: TRBV19
clone_size: -
d_call: -
cdr3_aa: CASRPVDSGNTIYF
cdr3_nt: TGTGCCAGTAGACCCGTGGACTCTGGAAACACCATATATTTT

j_call: TRBJ2-4
v_call: TRBV25-1
clone_size: few
d_call: -
cdr3_aa: CASSSLQGEENIQYF
cdr3_nt: TGTGCCAGCAGTAGTCTACAGGGCGAGGAAAACATTCAGTACTTC

j_call: TRBJ1-1
v_call: TRBV19
clone_size: -
d_call: -
cdr3_aa: CASTKRGKMNTEAFF
cdr3_nt: TGTGCCAGTACCAAGAGGGGAAAAATGAACACTGAAGCTTTCTTT

j_call: TRBJ1-1
v_call: TRBV27
clone_size: -
d_call: -
cdr3_aa: CASSLWSADTEAFF
cdr3_nt: TGTGCCAGCAGTTTATGGTCCGCGGACACTGAAGCTTTCTTT

j_call: TRBJ2-2
v_call: TRBV6-6
clone_size: -
d_call: -
cdr3_aa: CATLAGTGELFF
cdr3_nt: TGTGCCACCCTTGCGGGGACCGGGGAGCTGTTTTTT

j_call: TRBJ1-1
v_call: TRBV7-9
clone_size: -
d_call: -
cdr3_aa: CASSFGPKVFTEAFF
cdr3_nt: TGTGCCAGCAGCTTTGGGCCAAAAGTCTTCACTGAAGCTTTCTTT

j_call: TRBJ1-2
v_call: TRBV19
clone_size: -
d_call: -
cdr3_aa: CATNSYGYTF
cdr3_nt: TGTGCCACCAATTCCTATGGCTACACCTTC

j_call: TRBJ2-3
v_call: TRBV9
clone_size: -
d_call: -
cdr3_aa: CASSPGLGGRDTQYF
cdr3_nt: TGTGCCAGCAGCCCCGGGTTAGGGGGGAGAGATACGCAGTATTTT

j_call: TRBJ2-7
v_call: TRBV11-3
clone_size: -
d_call: TRBD1
cdr3_aa: CASSLGTGTENSYEQYF
cdr3_nt: TGTGCCAGCAGCTTAGGAACCGGGACAGAAAACTCCTACGAGCAGTACTTC

j_call: TRBJ2-1
v_call: TRBV2
clone_size: -
d_call: -
cdr3_aa: CASSDLSLDPGYNEQFF
cdr3_nt: TGTGCCAGCAGTGACCTTTCACTAGACCCGGGGTACAATGAGCAGTTCTTC

j_call: TRBJ1-2
v_call: TRBV11-2
clone_size: -
d_call: -
cdr3_aa: CASSPDRVNYTF
cdr3_nt: TGTGCCAGCAGCCCGGACAGAGTCAACTACACCTTC

j_call: TRBJ2-7
v_call: TRBV7-9
clone_size: -
d_call: TRBD2
cdr3_aa: CASSGPGLAGYEQYF
cdr3_nt: TGTGCCAGCAGCGGACCGGGACTAGCGGGCTACGAGCAGTACTTC

j_call: TRBJ2-1
v_call: TRBV10-3
clone_size: -
d_call: -
cdr3_aa: CAISDNPSETYNEQFF
cdr3_nt: TGTGCCATCAGTGATAACCCTAGCGAAACCTACAATGAGCAGTTCTTC

j_call: TRBJ2-5
v_call: TRBV27
clone_size: -
d_call: -
cdr3_aa: CASSLPGHQETQYF
cdr3_nt: TGTGCCAGCAGTTTGCCGGGACACCAAGAGACCCAGTACTTC

j_call: TRBJ2-1
v_call: TRBV27
clone_size: -
d_call: -
cdr3_aa: CASSIRGRTTLAYNEQFF
cdr3_nt: TGTGCCAGCAGTATCAGGGGCCGAACAACCCTCGCCTACAATGAGCAGTTCTTC

j_call: TRBJ2-2
v_call: TRBV2
clone_size: -
d_call: TRBD1
cdr3_aa: CASSGTGSNTGELFF
cdr3_nt: TGTGCCAGCAGTGGGACAGGGTCCAACACCGGGGAGCTGTTTTTT

j_call: TRBJ2-5
v_call: TRBV27
clone_size: -
d_call: -
cdr3_aa: CASSSRGFGTQYF
cdr3_nt: TGTGCCAGCAGTTCCAGGGGATTCGGGACCCAGTACTTC

j_call: TRBJ2-5
v_call: TRBV12-5
clone_size: -
d_call: -
cdr3_aa: CASGLDRQEGAQYF
cdr3_nt: TGTGCTAGTGGTTTGGACAGGCAAGAAGGGGCCCAGTACTTC

j_call: TRBJ1-2
v_call: TRBV5-1
clone_size: -
d_call: TRBD1
cdr3_aa: CASSLKMSGQNYGYTF
cdr3_nt: TGCGCCAGCAGCTTGAAAATGTCGGGACAGAACTATGGCTACACCTTC

j_call: TRBJ1-1
v_call: TRBV5-1
clone_size: once
d_call: TRBD1
cdr3_aa: CASSLGTGYTEAFF
cdr3_nt: TGCGCCAGCAGCTTGGGGACAGGGTATACTGAAGCTTTCTTT

j_call: TRBJ1-3
v_call: TRBV10-3
clone_size: -
d_call: -
cdr3_aa: CAISSTGRTGTIYF
cdr3_nt: TGTGCCATCAGTTCCACCGGCCGCACCGGCACCATATATTTT

j_call: TRBJ1-5
v_call: TRBV16
clone_size: -
d_call: -
cdr3_aa: CASSLQRLNQPQHF
cdr3_nt: TGTGCCAGCAGCCTCCAGAGGCTCAATCAGCCCCAGCATTTT

j_call: TRBJ2-7
v_call: TRBV4-3
clone_size: -
d_call: TRBD2
cdr3_aa: CASSPTSGPPYEQYF
cdr3_nt: TGCGCCAGCAGCCCGACTAGCGGGCCTCCCTACGAGCAGTACTTC

j_call: TRBJ2-3
v_call: TRBV9
clone_size: -
d_call: TRBD2
cdr3_aa: CASSAQLSGRTTDTQYF
cdr3_nt: TGTGCCAGCAGCGCCCAGCTGAGCGGGAGAACCACAGATACGCAGTATTTT

j_call: TRBJ1-2
v_call: TRBV6-1
clone_size: -
d_call: -
cdr3_aa: CASSAAGFYGYTF
cdr3_nt: TGTGCCAGCAGTGCAGCAGGGTTCTATGGCTACACCTTC

j_call: TRBJ2-4
v_call: TRBV2
clone_size: once
d_call: -
cdr3_aa: CASSGGMGVAKNIQYF
cdr3_nt: TGTGCCAGCAGTGGGGGAATGGGGGTAGCCAAAAACATTCAGTACTTC

j_call: TRBJ2-7
v_call: TRBV9
clone_size: -
d_call: -
cdr3_aa: CASSPQDPREQYF
cdr3_nt: TGTGCCAGCAGCCCCCAGGACCCTCGCGAGCAGTACTTC

j_call: TRBJ2-5
v_call: TRBV15
clone_size: once
d_call: TRBD2
cdr3_aa: CATSRKGLAGGPGETQYF
cdr3_nt: TGTGCCACCAGCAGGAAGGGACTAGCGGGAGGGCCGGGTGAGACCCAGTACTTC

j_call: TRBJ2-2
v_call: TRBV29-1
clone_size: -
d_call: -
cdr3_aa: CSVDATGQNTGELFF
cdr3_nt: TGCAGCGTCGACGCAACCGGGCAGAACACCGGGGAGCTGTTTTTT

j_call: TRBJ1-5
v_call: TRBV11-2
clone_size: -
d_call: -
cdr3_aa: CASSLIAGYGNQPQHF
cdr3_nt: TGTGCCAGCAGCCTCATTGCAGGGTACGGCAATCAGCCCCAGCATTTT

j_call: TRBJ1-1
v_call: TRBV5-5
clone_size: -
d_call: -
cdr3_aa: CASSLGQAEAFF
cdr3_nt: TGTGCCAGCAGCTTGGGACAGGCTGAGGCTTTCTTT

j_call: TRBJ2-1
v_call: TRBV7-3
clone_size: once
d_call: -
cdr3_aa: CASSSYNNEQFF
cdr3_nt: TGTGCCAGCAGCTCGTACAACAATGAGCAGTTCTTC

j_call: TRBJ1-3
v_call: TRBV30
clone_size: -
d_call: TRBD1
cdr3_aa: CAWTGQGADGNTIYF
cdr3_nt: TGTGCCTGGACGGGACAGGGGGCGGATGGAAACACCATATATTTT

j_call: TRBJ1-3
v_call: TRBV7-9
clone_size: once
d_call: -
cdr3_aa: CASSLAPRTDSGNTIYF
cdr3_nt: TGTGCCAGCAGCTTAGCCCCCCGGACAGACTCTGGAAACACCATATATTTT

j_call: TRBJ1-4
v_call: TRBV2
clone_size: -
d_call: -
cdr3_aa: CASSEGQVKGWLFF
cdr3_nt: TGTGCCAGCAGTGAAGGGCAGGTTAAGGGCTGGCTGTTTTTT

j_call: TRBJ2-7
v_call: TRBV9
clone_size: -
d_call: TRBD2
cdr3_aa: CASSPGLAPSYEQYF
cdr3_nt: TGTGCCAGCAGCCCGGGACTAGCCCCGTCCTACGAGCAGTACTTC

j_call: TRBJ2-2
v_call: TRBV5-1
clone_size: -
d_call: -
cdr3_aa: CASSLTWGHTGELFF
cdr3_nt: TGCGCCAGCAGCCTAACCTGGGGGCACACCGGGGAGCTGTTTTTT